These T cell receptor beta chains were read from a single sample in a study of blood T cell repertoires in COVID-19. Only in-frame clones appear in the TCRdb table, and some are missing; sequencing was by immunoSEQ multiplex PCR. This table holds tens of thousands of clones, around 84% found once. The sample consisted of peripheral blood. The source is a man between 50 and 59 years old with active COVID-19. The CDR3 runs from the conserved cysteine through the conserved F or W.

v_gene	j_gene	CDR3aa
TRBV6-5	TRBJ1-6	CASGRSYNSPLHF
TRBV4-3	TRBJ2-7	CASSQGTGTGVYEQYF
TRBV12-3/TRBV12-4	TRBJ1-4	CASRDRNEKLFF
TRBV7-9	TRBJ2-3	CASSSSAGDTQYF
TRBV12-3/TRBV12-4	TRBJ2-7	CASRSTHSYEQYF
TRBV10-3	TRBJ2-5	CAISQTLGTEYQETQYF
TRBV7-3	TRBJ2-2	CASRTSGASNTGELFF
TRBV3-1/TRBV3-2	TRBJ1-1	CASSQQGRVTEAFF
TRBV11-2	TRBJ2-1	CASSPPDSQAEQFF
TRBV27	TRBJ2-1	CASSRRGTYNEQFF
TRBV9	TRBJ1-1	CASSVGPTEAFF
TRBV6-1	TRBJ1-1	CASSEVVEGEAFF
TRBV9	TRBJ1-1	CASSTSTGGGEAFF
TRBV6-4	TRBJ2-3	CASSEDSYTDTQYF
TRBV4-1	TRBJ2-7	CASSQTGFNWEQYF
TRBV28	TRBJ2-1	CASSRLAGGRNEQFF
TRBV15	TRBJ2-1	CATSRVTGALNEQFF
TRBV5-1	TRBJ2-3	CASSLEGLAGVTDTQYF
TRBV4-1	TRBJ1-2	CASSRDRVRSTYGYTF
TRBV5-1	TRBJ2-2	CASSLTPGLDHTGELFF
TRBV11-2	TRBJ2-5	CASSLGVERGGVETQYF
TRBV7-8	TRBJ1-4	CASSLVFEKLFF
TRBV5-1	TRBJ2-2	CASSLEGLDTGELFF
TRBV10-1	TRBJ1-4	CASSEGRGRGEKLFF
TRBV13	TRBJ2-5	CASSFHRTGTQYF
TRBV29-1	TRBJ2-7	CSVEAGAMGVEQYF
TRBV6-5	TRBJ2-2	CASSYSRQPNTGELFF
TRBV2	TRBJ1-5	CASSDSTRDQPQHF
TRBV24-1	TRBJ2-6	CATSDPGGAGANVLTF
TRBV19	TRBJ2-6	CASSIGQGSSGANVLTF
TRBV23-1	TRBJ2-1	CASSQSSNEQFF
TRBV6-1	TRBJ2-1	CASSVEYIGLADFNEQFF
TRBV5-1	TRBJ2-3	CASSLTSRRGTDTQYF
TRBV5-1	TRBJ2-3	CASSLPRPGDTQYF
TRBV29-1	TRBJ2-3	CSVCPSGDKGDTQYF
TRBV9	TRBJ2-3	CASSVDVEGGKSTDTQYF
TRBV6-5	TRBJ2-7	CASSRDRGTYEQYF
TRBV28	TRBJ1-1	CASGFTQGAFF
TRBV5-4	TRBJ2-1	CASSPGGARSSFNEQFF
TRBV4-1	TRBJ1-1	CASSQMGGEAFF
TRBV15	TRBJ2-5	CATSRDRQETQYF
TRBV7-9	TRBJ1-1	CGQGQINTEAFF
TRBV2	TRBJ2-1	CARGLARGGNEQFF
TRBV7-7	TRBJ2-3	CASSPRVEKGTDTQYF
TRBV4-3	TRBJ2-6	CASSQGLGTFASSGANVLTF
TRBV10-2	TRBJ1-1	CASSRIRGGLTEAFF
TRBV27	TRBJ2-7	CASILVGQGPYEQYF
TRBV5-1	TRBJ2-1	CASERSGSYNEQFF